The source of this TCR beta chain is a study of technical replicates of blood from a few donors. Sequenced by immunoSEQ multiplex PCR; TCRdb stores in-frame clones only, minus some. The sample yields some 13,000 clones, 60% to 80% seen once. The length of the CDR3 is 14 residues. With 4 bases clipped from V and 4 bases from J, the junction kept 3 bases outside the gene matches. CDR1 WSHSY and CDR2 SAAADI come from the germline V gene. Only a few counts were recorded for this clone. The source is a human donor in good health. This chain joins TRBV10-2 and TRBJ2-1; 8 bases are a match to TRBD2. The sample taken for sequencing was PBMCs. CDR3 protein: CASSATSGYNEQFF. Here the CDR3 DNA reads TGCGCCAGCAGTGCTACTAGCGGATACAATGAGCAGTTCTTC.